Shown below are 12 T cell receptor beta chains from a single sample sequenced in a study of graft-versus-host responses after intestinal transplantation (dated by TCRdb to the early 2020s). The library was built by means of the immunoSEQ multiplex PCR assay. TCRdb stores this immuneACCESS table with in-frame sequences only. Part of the clones is absent; in the studies checked, under half of the shortfall reflects unresolved V genes, and no reason is known for the rest. The sample contains just over 20,000 clones, approximately 92% of them found a single time. The top ten constitute 43% of the sample. Source: PBMCs, taken approximately 260 days after intestinal transplant. The receptors here all came from a human patient who received an intestinal transplant, so some T cells may come from the graft donor.

V gene TRBV7-6 combines with J gene TRBJ2-7; 9 bases map to TRBD1. This CDR3 has 17 amino acids. The germline gives CDR1 SGHVS, CDR2 FNYEAQ. J lost 4 bases, V lost 1 base, and 11 bases had no gene match. CDR3: CASSLESSGTGYYEQYF. In DNA, the CDR3 is TGTGCCAGCAGCTTAGAGTCTTCCGGGACAGGGTATTACGAGCAGTACTTC.

The chain recombines TRBV7-3 with TRBJ2-3; no reliable D call. This CDR3 is built from 13 residues. Per the germline V gene, CDR1 is SGHTA and CDR2 is FQGTGA. Deletions cut 2 bases from V and 0 bases from J, with 3 bases between. The CDR3 sequence is CASSLGSTDTQYF. Written as DNA, the CDR3 is TGTGCCAGCAGCTTAGGCAGCACAGATACGCAGTATTTT. The full variable domain, rest sourced from reference TRBV7-3 and TRBJ2-3, is GAGVSQTPSNKVTEKGKYVELRCDPISGHTALYWYRQSLGQGPEFLIYFQGTGAADDSGLPNDRFFAVRPEGSVSTLKIQRTERGDSAVYLCASSLGSTDTQYFGPGTRLTVL.

The gene calls are TRBV7-9 and TRBJ2-7; the match to TRBD1 covers 9 bases. The V and J ends lost 3 bases and 2 bases, in that order; junction bases with no gene match: 5. The CDR3 has 15 amino acids. Germline CDR1 is SEHNR and CDR2 is FQNEAQ (reference sequence). CDR3 amino acids: CASSLGTGKTYEQYF. CDR3 in DNA: TGTGCCAGCAGCTTGGGGACAGGGAAAACCTACGAGCAGTACTTC. Drawing the rest from reference TRBV7-9 and TRBJ2-7, the complete variable domain is DTGVSQNPRHKITKRGQNVTFRCDPISEHNRLYWYRQTLGQGPEFLTYFQNEAQLEKSRLLSDRFSAERPKGSFSTLEIQRTEQGDSAMYLCASSLGTGKTYEQYFGPGTRLTVT.

This rearrangement joins TRBV7-9 to TRBJ2-5; D not resolved. CDR3 size: 12 residues. With 11 bases removed from V and 2 bases from J, the gap between germline ends came to 12 bases. CDR1 and CDR2 (germline): SEHNR, FQNEAQ (reference sequence). For the CDR3, the DNA is TGTGCCTCCTGGGGAACACAAGAGACCCAGTACTTC. Translated: CASWGTQETQYF.

V usage is TRBV2 and J usage is TRBJ2-7; D possibly corresponds to TRBD2 (6 bases). Germline V gives CDR1 SNHLY, CDR2 FYNNEI. The CDR3 has 15 residues. Between the trimmed V and J ends, which lost 3 bases and 3 bases, there was a span of 15 bases. CDR3 sequence: CASSDPAGGIYEQYF. The CDR3 nucleotides are TGTGCCAGCAGTGACCCCGCGGGCGGGATCTACGAGCAGTACTTC.

V is TRBV7-7 and J is TRBJ2-1, with D perhaps matching TRBD2 (6 bases). Germline values: CDR1 SSHAT, CDR2 FNYEAQ (reference sequence). This CDR3 is 13 amino acids long. Trimming stripped 1 base from V and 8 bases from J, with 9 bases between. The CDR3 DNA is TGTGCCAGCAGCTTAGGACTAGGATATGAGCAGTTCTTC. Protein: CASSLGLGYEQFF.

This sequence joins TRBV5-4 and TRBJ2-5; 9 nucleotides align to TRBD2. The CDR3 is made up of 17 amino acids. Germline CDR1 reads SGHNT; CDR2 reads YYREEE (reference sequence). V lost 0 bases and J lost 2; bases outside the gene matches: 8. The CDR3 bases are TGTGCCAGCAGCTTGGCCAAACTAGCGGGTGTACAAGAGACCCAGTACTTC. This translates into CASSLAKLAGVQETQYF.

This clone is termed medium-sized. The rearrangement links TRBV11-1 to TRBJ2-7; 7 bases are a match to TRBD1. Trimming cost V 3 bases and J 2 bases; bases outside gene matches: 4. This CDR3 is built from 14 residues. Germline CDR1 is SGHAT and CDR2 is FQDESV (reference sequence). CDR3 residues: CASSLVTGTYEQYF. The DNA of the CDR3 is TGTGCCAGCAGCTTGGTGACAGGGACCTACGAGCAGTACTTC.

V and J are TRBV18 and TRBJ2-7; 9 positions match TRBD1. The V segment lost 4 bases and the J segment 9 bases; nucleotides outside the gene matches: 16. The germline V gene has CDR1 KGHSH and CDR2 LQKENI. The CDR3 covers 16 residues. CDR3 DNA: TGTGCCAGCTCACTAGGACAGGGGCCTGACTCGGGCGGGCAGTACTTC. Protein product: CASSLGQGPDSGGQYF. The variable domain in full, completed from reference TRBV18 and TRBJ2-7, reads NAGVMQNPRHLVRRRGQEARLRCSPMKGHSHVYWYRQLPEEGLKFMVYLQKENIIDESGMPKERFSAEFPKEGPSILRIQQVVRGDSAAYFCASSLGQGPDSGGQYFGPGTRLTVT.

This chain links TRBV28 with TRBJ2-1; 9 positions agree with TRBD2. The CDR3 runs to 17 residues. V was clipped by 6 bases and J by 3 bases; unmatched bases: 12. CDR1 is MDHEN, CDR2 SYDVKM, per germline. The CDR3 nucleotides are TGTGCCAGCAGCCCCGGCGATAGCGGGAGCTACTACAATGAGCAGTTCTTC. Translation gives CASSPGDSGSYYNEQFF.

In this sample, this clone turned up a few times. As DNA, the CDR3 is TGTGCCAGCAGTTTGGAGGGACCGGGCAGGGGGGCCTCCTACGAGCAGTACTTC. Translating it yields CASSLEGPGRGASYEQYF. This chain links TRBV27 with TRBJ2-7, with a weak D call TRBD1 (7 bases). This CDR3 has 18 residues. Germline lookup yields CDR1 MNHEY and CDR2 SMNVEV (reference sequence). V lost 3 bases and J 0 bases, leaving 21 bases between the germline ends.

This clone was counted a single time. This sequence joins TRBV7-9 and TRBJ2-1; the D is unclear. V gave up 5 bases and J gave up 10 bases, with 21 bases separating them. Germline V lookup: CDR1 SEHNR, CDR2 FQNEAQ (reference sequence). The CDR3 length is 15 residues. The CDR3 sequence: CASSQDQDPNYEQFF. The CDR3, as DNA: TGTGCCAGCAGCCAAGATCAAGATCCGAATTACGAGCAGTTCTTC.